The clone carrying this T cell receptor beta chain was recorded a few times. Its antigen is unidentified. TCRB transcripts that were expressed got sequenced, as all of the isolated RNA had been reverse transcribed. There were millions of reads on average in the naive, central memory and regulatory T cell samples. Generated by immunoSEQ multiplex PCR, the TCRdb table keeps only in-frame clones and is missing some. The sample contains a few hundred thousand clones, around 24% of which appear only once. This sample was taken from a study of beta chain features in type 1 diabetes. Study at large: All of the samples together had 107,917,701 sorted cells examined.

Study findings and constraints: Moderately but significantly shorter TCRB CDR3s were found in Type 1 diabetes patients in all four CD4+ subsets.

Via the markers CD45RO/CCR7/CD25/CD127/CD95/CD27, stem cell-like memory, regulatory, central memory and naive CD4+ cells were sorted. The receptor was derived from a young woman with type 1 diabetes. The sample consisted of naive CD4+ T cells from blood.

CDR3 protein: CASSSPAGTSGNEQFF. CDR3 bases: TGCGCCAGCAGCTCCCCGGCCGGGACTAGCGGAAATGAGCAGTTCTTC. The rearrangement links TRBV5-1 to TRBJ2-1, with 11 positions matching TRBD2. The germline CDR1 and CDR2 sequences are SGHRS and YFSETQ. This CDR3 has 16 residues. The V and J ends lost 3 bases and 7 bases, in that order; junction bases with no gene match: 9.